A selection of T cell receptor beta chains follows, all from one sample in a study of cytomegalovirus exposure and HLA in healthy donors. The table came from immunoSEQ multiplex PCR; TCRdb's copy has only in-frame clones and leaves some out. The table lists about 43,000 clones, 80% to 95% of them singletons, with 5.5% to 6.5% in the top ten. Material for sequencing was PBMCs. The origin of the receptors is a man younger than 35 in good health and CMV-seronegative. Both conserved end residues are part of each CDR3. Fields, in order: J gene, clone size, V gene, D gene, CDR3 DNA, CDR3 protein. A D gene is named only where the DNA matches it firmly. Clone size is not always given. Where it is, it says once, few, many or a class for expanded clones.

j_gene: TRBJ1-1
abundance: -
v_gene: TRBV19
d_gene: TRBD1
CDR3nt: TGTGCCAGTAGTATGGACAGGGGAAACACTGAAGCTTTCTTT
CDR3aa: CASSMDRGNTEAFF

j_gene: TRBJ1-5
abundance: -
v_gene: TRBV15
d_gene: -
CDR3nt: TGTGCCACCAGCAGAGATCAGGAGGGTCAGCCCCAGCATTTT
CDR3aa: CATSRDQEGQPQHF

j_gene: TRBJ1-2
abundance: -
v_gene: TRBV28
d_gene: -
CDR3nt: TGTGCCAGCAGTTGGGGGACTGGAGGACTTAATGGCTACACCTTC
CDR3aa: CASSWGTGGLNGYTF

j_gene: TRBJ1-1
abundance: -
v_gene: TRBV19
d_gene: TRBD1
CDR3nt: TGTGCCAGTAGCCCGACAGGGGATAACACTGAAGCTTTCTTT
CDR3aa: CASSPTGDNTEAFF

j_gene: TRBJ1-4
abundance: -
v_gene: TRBV27
d_gene: -
CDR3nt: TGTGCCAGCAGTTTCAGGGAGGCAGAAAAACTGTTTTTT
CDR3aa: CASSFREAEKLFF

j_gene: TRBJ1-2
abundance: -
v_gene: TRBV5-1
d_gene: TRBD1
CDR3nt: TGCGCCAGCAGCCTAGGGACAGGGGATGGCTACACCTTC
CDR3aa: CASSLGTGDGYTF

j_gene: TRBJ2-4
abundance: -
v_gene: TRBV5-8
d_gene: TRBD1
CDR3nt: TGTGCCAGCAGCCTCAGGACAGGAGCCAAAAACATTCAGTACTTC
CDR3aa: CASSLRTGAKNIQYF

j_gene: TRBJ1-5
abundance: few
v_gene: TRBV1
d_gene: -
CDR3nt: TGCACCAGCAGTGGAGGAGGCAAGAAGCCCCAGCATTTT
CDR3aa: CTSSGGGKKPQHF

j_gene: TRBJ2-3
abundance: once
v_gene: TRBV27
d_gene: -
CDR3nt: TGTGCCAGCAGTCCCCCCCTCAGCGGGAGCACAGATACGCAGTATTTT
CDR3aa: CASSPPLSGSTDTQYF

j_gene: TRBJ1-2
abundance: -
v_gene: TRBV6-6
d_gene: TRBD1
CDR3nt: TGTGCCAGCAGCTCCGGACAGGGTGTTGGCTACACCTTC
CDR3aa: CASSSGQGVGYTF

j_gene: TRBJ2-1
abundance: once
v_gene: TRBV6-5
d_gene: -
CDR3nt: TGTGCCAGCAGTCCGACTACCTCCCCTGAGCAGTTCTTC
CDR3aa: CASSPTTSPEQFF

j_gene: TRBJ2-3
abundance: -
v_gene: TRBV6-1
d_gene: -
CDR3nt: TGTGCCAGCAGTGAATGGGGCAGGGTGGTCACAGATACGCAGTATTTT
CDR3aa: CASSEWGRVVTDTQYF

j_gene: TRBJ1-1
abundance: once
v_gene: TRBV5-1
d_gene: -
CDR3nt: TGCGCCAGCAGGCGGGGCACTGAAGCTTTCTTT
CDR3aa: CASRRGTEAFF

j_gene: TRBJ2-7
abundance: -
v_gene: TRBV6-6
d_gene: -
CDR3nt: TGTGCCAGCAGCCCGACGGGGACTTCTCACTACGAGCAGTACTTC
CDR3aa: CASSPTGTSHYEQYF

j_gene: TRBJ2-3
abundance: -
v_gene: TRBV7-9
d_gene: TRBD2
CDR3nt: TGTGCCAGCAGCCGCAGGCCCGTAGCGGGAACTACAGATACGCAGTATTTT
CDR3aa: CASSRRPVAGTTDTQYF

j_gene: TRBJ1-5
abundance: -
v_gene: TRBV5-1
d_gene: TRBD1
CDR3nt: TGCGCCAGCAGCTTGGAAGGGGGCGGCAATCAGCCCCAGCATTTT
CDR3aa: CASSLEGGGNQPQHF